This T cell receptor (beta chain) stems from a study of shared clonotypes between healthy human individuals. Study-wide context: Contributing individuals were a couple of females and a few males aged 18 to 49.

The assay was immunoSEQ multiplex PCR, and TCRdb's table has in-frame clones only and misses some. This table holds 450,000 to 500,000 clones, approximately 82% found once. With 1 base clipped from V and 1 base from J, the junction kept 7 bases outside the gene matches. The CDR3 extends over 17 amino acids. Germline V CDR1 and CDR2: SEHNR, FQNEAQ (reference sequence). The study used about 90 million PBMCs per unsorted sample for genomic DNA. The sequenced sample consisted of PBMCs. The sequence was obtained from a woman between 40 and 55 years old in good health. Some clones in this sample may be carry-over from other donors' samples. The chain is built from TRBV7-9 and TRBJ2-1; 7 positions match TRBD2. This CDR3 is CASSLGVGLGSYNEQFF. The CDR3 coding sequence is TGTGCCAGCAGCTTAGGGGTCGGACTAGGGTCCTACAATGAGCAGTTCTTC.